This T cell receptor beta chain derives from a study of CD4 T cells in relation to SARS-CoV-2 and coronaviruses. Background on the study: PBMCs were cultured with antigen for 10 days before TCR beta sequencing.

Sequencing used immunoSEQ multiplex PCR; TCRdb keeps in-frame clones, though not all of them. Among about 20,000 clones listed, 60% to 85% were seen once. Unexposed donor CD4+ T cells date from about 2011-2018, before the COVID-19 pandemic. After 10 to 11 days of culture, CD4+ T cells were isolated. Testing used SARS-CoV-2 S/N and four cold-coronavirus spikes on unexposed-donor CD4+ T cells, cells permitting. The V and J ends lost 5 bases and 2 bases respectively, with 12 bases between them. This CDR3 spans 14 amino acids. Germline V gene sequence: CDR1 SNHLY, CDR2 FYNNEI. On this clone itself: Its matching antigen is unknown.

Overall study results and limits: About 65% of donors had memory CD4+ clonotypes crossrecognizing SARS-CoV-2 and common cold coronavirus spike. Each donor contributed either pre-pandemic or post-infection samples, not both.

The sequencing sample was made of CD4+ T cells from PBMCs, cultured in vitro. The source is a human donor in good health. The chain recombines TRBV2 with TRBJ1-1; D is unclear. This chain's CDR3 is CASSNLGLNTEAFF. The CDR3 DNA is TGTGCCAGCAGTAATCTGGGCCTAAACACTGAAGCTTTCTTT.